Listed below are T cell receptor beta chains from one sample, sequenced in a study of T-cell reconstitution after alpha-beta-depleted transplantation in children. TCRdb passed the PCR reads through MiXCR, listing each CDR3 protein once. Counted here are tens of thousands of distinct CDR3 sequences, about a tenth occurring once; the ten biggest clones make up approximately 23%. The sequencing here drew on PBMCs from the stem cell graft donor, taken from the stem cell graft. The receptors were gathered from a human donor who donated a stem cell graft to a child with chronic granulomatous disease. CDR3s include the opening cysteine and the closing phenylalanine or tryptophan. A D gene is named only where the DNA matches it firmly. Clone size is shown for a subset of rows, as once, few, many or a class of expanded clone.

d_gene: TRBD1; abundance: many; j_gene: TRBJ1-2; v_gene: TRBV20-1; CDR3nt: TGCAGTGCTACTAGGGGGCAGCAGAACTATGGCTACACCTTC; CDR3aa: CSATRGQQNYGYTF
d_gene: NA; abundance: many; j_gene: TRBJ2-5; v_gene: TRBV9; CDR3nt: TGTGCCAGCAGCGTAGGTGGCAGCCAAGAGACCCAGTACTTC; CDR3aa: CASSVGGSQETQYF
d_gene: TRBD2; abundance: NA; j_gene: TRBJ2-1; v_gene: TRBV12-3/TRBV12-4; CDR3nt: TGTGCCAGCAGTTTGTTCAGGAGGTTGTCTAGCGGGGACCCGGGGCTTTACAATGAGCAGTTCTTC; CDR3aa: CASSLFRRLSSGDPGLYNEQFF
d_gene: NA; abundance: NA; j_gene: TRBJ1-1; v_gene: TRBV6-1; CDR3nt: TGTGCCAGCAGTAGAATTCGGAACACTGAAGCTTTCTTT; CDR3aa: CASSRIRNTEAFF
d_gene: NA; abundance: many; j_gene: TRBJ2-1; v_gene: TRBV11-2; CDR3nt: TGTGCCAGCAGCATCTCTGTCCGGAGGGACAATGAGCAGTTCTTC; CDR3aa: CASSISVRRDNEQFF
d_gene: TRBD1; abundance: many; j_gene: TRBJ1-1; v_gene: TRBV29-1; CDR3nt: TGCAGCGCAAGGTCCGGGACAGGGGTTTCTGAAGCTTTCTTT; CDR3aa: CSARSGTGVSEAFF
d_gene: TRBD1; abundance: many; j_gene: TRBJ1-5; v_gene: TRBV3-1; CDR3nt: TGTGCCAGCAGCCATTCGTTGGGACAGGGCTATCAGCCCCAGCATTTT; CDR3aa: CASSHSLGQGYQPQHF
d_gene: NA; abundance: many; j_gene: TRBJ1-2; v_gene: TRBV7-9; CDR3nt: TGTGCCAGCAGCTCGGTTGGCTACACCTTC; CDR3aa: CASSSVGYTF
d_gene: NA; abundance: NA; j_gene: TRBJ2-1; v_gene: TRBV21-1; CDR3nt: TGTGCCAGCAGCAAAGGGGGAGCCTTGGATGAGCAGTTCTTC; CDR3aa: CASSKGGALDEQFF
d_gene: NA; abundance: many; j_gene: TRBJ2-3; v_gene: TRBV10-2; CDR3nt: TGCGCCATTTCCGGGACCCGCACAGATACGCAGTATTTT; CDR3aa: CAISGTRTDTQYF
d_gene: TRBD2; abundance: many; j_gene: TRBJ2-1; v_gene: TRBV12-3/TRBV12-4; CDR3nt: TGTGCCAGCAGTGCCGCTTCTAGACTAGCGGGCAATGAGCAGTTCTTC; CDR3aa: CASSAASRLAGNEQFF
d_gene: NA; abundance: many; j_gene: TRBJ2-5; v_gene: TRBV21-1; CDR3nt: TGTGCCAGCATAAAGCGCAGGGAAGAGACCCAGTACTTC; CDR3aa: CASIKRREETQYF
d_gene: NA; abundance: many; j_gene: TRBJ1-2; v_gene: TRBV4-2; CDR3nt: TGTGCCAGCAGCCAAGATGCGCGTAACTATGGCTACACCTTC; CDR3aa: CASSQDARNYGYTF
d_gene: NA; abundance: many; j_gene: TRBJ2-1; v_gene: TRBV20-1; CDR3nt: TGCAGTGCTAGTCAGGGCGGGAATGAGCAGTTCTTC; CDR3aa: CSASQGGNEQFF
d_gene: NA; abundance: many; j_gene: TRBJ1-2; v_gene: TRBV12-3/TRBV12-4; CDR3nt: TGTGCCAGCAACCAGGACAGCTACTATGGCTACACCTTC; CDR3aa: CASNQDSYYGYTF
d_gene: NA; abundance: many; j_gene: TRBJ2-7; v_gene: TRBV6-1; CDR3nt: TGTGCCAGCAGTGAATATCTAAACGAGCAGTACTTC; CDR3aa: CASSEYLNEQYF
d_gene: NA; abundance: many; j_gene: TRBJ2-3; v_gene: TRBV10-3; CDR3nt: TGTGCCATCAGTGAGTCGAGTCAGGGTTCAGATACGCAGTATTTT; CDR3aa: CAISESSQGSDTQYF
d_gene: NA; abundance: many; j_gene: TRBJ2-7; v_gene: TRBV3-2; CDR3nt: TGTGCCAGCAGCCAAGGGACCGCGGGACTAGCGGGAGCCCTTTCCTACGAGCAGTACTTC; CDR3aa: CASSQGTAGLAGALSYEQYF
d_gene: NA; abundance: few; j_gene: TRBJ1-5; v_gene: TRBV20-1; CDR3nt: TGCAGTGCTAGAGCCTCGGGGGGGGGTGTAAGCAATCAGCCCCAGCATTTT; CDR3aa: CSARASGGGVSNQPQHF
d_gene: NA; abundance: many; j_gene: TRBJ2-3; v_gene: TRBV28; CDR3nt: TGTGCCAGCAGGGGTACGGCGTCTAGCACAGATACGCAGTATTTT; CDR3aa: CASRGTASSTDTQYF